The 13 T cell receptor beta chains presented below share a single source sample, sequenced in a study of beta chain features in type 1 diabetes. General study points: When Type 1 diabetes patients were examined, their TCRB CDR3s proved moderately but significantly shorter in all four CD4+ subsets.

The authors reverse transcribed all of the isolated RNA, so sequencing captured expressed TCRB transcripts. Method: immunoSEQ multiplex PCR; TCRdb's copy keeps in-frame clones and lacks some. Of under 350,000 clones in the sample, 24% were seen once. Antigens for these TCRs are unknown. The sequencing sample was made of naive CD4+ T cells from blood. These receptors all come from a woman in her twenties or thirties with type 1 diabetes.

The chain uses TRBV28 and TRBJ1-1, with D unresolved. The CDR3 length is 11 residues. In germline, CDR1 is MDHEN, CDR2 SYDVKM. Trimming pared 10 bases from V and 0 bases from J, leaving 6 bases between. The CDR3: CATDLNTEAFF. DNA for the CDR3: TGTGCCACAGATTTGAACACTGAAGCTTTCTTT.

The rearrangement links TRBV19 to TRBJ2-3, with 7 positions matching TRBD2. This CDR3 comprises 13 residues. CDR1 and CDR2 from the germline V gene are LNHDA and SQIVND (reference sequence). The chain's CDR3 is CSLTSPCTDTQYF. The CDR3 DNA is TGTTCACTGACTAGCCCATGCACAGATACGCAGTATTTT.

To note about this clone: At one boundary the junction diverges from the germline segment, which might be a read error. The chain joins TRBV30 to TRBJ2-7, with D tentatively TRBD2 (6 bases). The germline gives CDR1 GTSNPN, CDR2 SVGIG (reference sequence). CDR3 size: 11 residues. The CDR3 loop is CAWSTGEGTRF. DNA for the CDR3: TGTGCCTGGAGTACGGGGGAAGGCACACGCTTC.

This chain uses TRBV4-1 with TRBJ2-5, with TRBD1 matching over 7 bases. The CDR3 covers 17 residues. With 3 bases clipped from V and 1 base from J, the junction kept 11 bases outside the gene matches. Per the germline V gene, CDR1 is MGHRA and CDR2 is YSYEKL. This CDR3 is CASSHAPQGTAQETQYF. The DNA for the CDR3 is TGCGCCAGCAGCCACGCCCCGCAAGGGACAGCCCAAGAGACCCAGTACTTC.

The chain recombines TRBV19 with TRBJ2-1; 10 bases align to TRBD2. V was pared by 6 bases and J by 7 bases, with 6 bases of the junction left unmatched. The CDR3 length is 14 residues. CDR1 is LNHDA, CDR2 SQIVND, per germline (reference sequence). Written as DNA, the CDR3 is TGTGCCAGTAGGTTGGTAGCGGGAGGTAATGAGCAGTTCTTC. Residues: CASRLVAGGNEQFF.

This clone was counted a few times. CDR3 in amino acids: CASSRSSGRRETQYF. The CDR3 region has the DNA TGTGCCAGCAGCAGATCTAGCGGGAGAAGGGAGACCCAGTACTTC. The rearrangement joins TRBV11-2 to TRBJ2-5, with 10 bases aligning to TRBD2. Germline lookup yields CDR1 SGHAT and CDR2 FQNNGV. The V gene end was trimmed by 5 bases and the J gene end by 5 bases; junction bases not matched to a gene: 8. This CDR3 spans 15 amino acids.

This chain links TRBV28 with TRBJ2-1, with TRBD2 matching over 8 bases. The CDR3 is 12 residues long. Unmatched junction bases numbered 9, after V lost 5 bases and J lost 15 bases. Germline values: CDR1 MDHEN, CDR2 SYDVKM. CDR3 amino acids: CASSELREAPFF. CDR3 bases: TGTGCCAGCAGTGAGTTGCGGGAGGCGCCGTTCTTC.

V gene TRBV15 combines with J gene TRBJ2-5; 7 positions agree with TRBD2. The CDR3 loop spans 14 amino acids. The V segment lost 5 bases and the J segment 5 bases; nucleotides outside the gene matches: 8. Germline V gives CDR1 LNHNV, CDR2 YYDKDF (reference sequence). CDR3 coding DNA: TGTGCCACCAGCTCCCTGGGAGGGGTCGAGACCCAGTACTTC. It yields the protein CATSSLGGVETQYF. Full variable domain (remainder filled in from reference TRBV15 and TRBJ2-5): DAMVIQNPRYQVTQFGKPVTLSCSQTLNHNVMYWYQQKSSQAPKLLFHYYDKDFNNEADTPDNFQSRRPNTSFCFLDIRSPGLGDTAMYLCATSSLGGVETQYFGPGTRLLVL.

The chain carries TRBV14 and TRBJ2-1; 7 bases map to TRBD1. This CDR3 comprises 15 residues. Germline V gives CDR1 SGHDN, CDR2 FVKESK. Trimming cost V 4 bases and J 9 bases; bases outside gene matches: 12. CDR3 nucleotides: TGTGCCAGCAGCCCCGGATGGACAGGTGGAGTTGAGCAGTTCTTC. This sequence encodes CASSPGWTGGVEQFF. The full variable domain, in which reference TRBV14 and TRBJ2-1 provide the parts outside the CDR3, is EAGVTQFPSHSVIEKGQTVTLRCDPISGHDNLYWYRRVMGKEIKFLLHFVKESKQDESGMPNNRFLAERTGGTYSTLKVQPAELEDSGVYFCASSPGWTGGVEQFFGPGTRLTVL.

V usage is TRBV10-3 and J usage is TRBJ2-7; D call uncertain. The V gene's germline CDR1 is ENHRY and CDR2 SYGVKD. The CDR3 contains 12 residues. The V and J ends lost 2 bases and 7 bases respectively, with 9 bases between them. The DNA for the CDR3 is TGTGCCATCAGTGAGGCCGCGTGGGAGCAGTACTTC. Protein: CAISEAAWEQYF.

This rearrangement joins TRBV7-9 to TRBJ1-1; D is possibly TRBD1 (6 bases). V was trimmed by 1 base and J by 1 base, leaving 7 bases between them. CDR3 length equals 14 residues. The germline CDR1 and CDR2 sequences are SEHNR and FQNEAQ (reference sequence). The CDR3 bases are TGTGCCAGCAGCTTAGGACAGGAGAACACTGAAGCTTTCTTT. Translated: CASSLGQENTEAFF.

This chain links TRBV19 with TRBJ2-5; 7 nucleotides match TRBD2. The CDR3 spans 15 residues. Germline values: CDR1 LNHDA, CDR2 SQIVND (reference sequence). J gave up 2 bases and V 2 bases, and 5 bases lay outside the gene matches. The CDR3 DNA follows: TGTGCCAGTAGTATAAGCGGGGAGCCTCAAGAGACCCAGTACTTC. Its translation is CASSISGEPQETQYF.

This chain links TRBV10-2 with TRBJ1-5; 7 bases match TRBD1. CDR1 and CDR2 (germline): WSHSY, SAAADI. V was clipped by 6 bases and J by 3 bases; unmatched bases: 5. The CDR3 totals 14 residues. The CDR3 bases are TGCGCCAGCAGAGGGGGACAGCTCAATCAGCCCCAGCATTTT. Amino acids: CASRGGQLNQPQHF.